This T cell receptor beta chain came from a study of blood T cell repertoires in COVID-19. At the level of the study: From the United States, Italy and Spain came samples of acute and convalescent COVID-19. T cells, B-cell-depleted T cells, or PBMCs provided the cDNA or gDNA that served as material.

Germline CDR1 and CDR2: LNHDA and SQIVND (reference sequence). V lost 3 bases and J 4 bases, leaving 12 bases between the germline ends. The CDR3 is 14 residues long. Per the study methods: Amplification from reference gene primers served as the basis for estimated nucleated cell counts. The data were produced by immunoSEQ multiplex PCR, yet TCRdb's version contains in-frame clones alone and is incomplete. That table is the source of V, J and clone size, and D and trimming were worked out from the DNA. The sample yields about 28,000 clones, 84% seen once. This clone was seen a few times. The receptor comes from a man between 65 and 85 years old with active COVID-19. Specimen: peripheral blood. The chain has TRBV19 and TRBJ1-2; D is uncertain. The CDR3 DNA sequence: TGTGCCAGTAGTATTCCGGGGTTGGGCTATGGCTACACCTTC. Translating gives CASSIPGLGYGYTF.